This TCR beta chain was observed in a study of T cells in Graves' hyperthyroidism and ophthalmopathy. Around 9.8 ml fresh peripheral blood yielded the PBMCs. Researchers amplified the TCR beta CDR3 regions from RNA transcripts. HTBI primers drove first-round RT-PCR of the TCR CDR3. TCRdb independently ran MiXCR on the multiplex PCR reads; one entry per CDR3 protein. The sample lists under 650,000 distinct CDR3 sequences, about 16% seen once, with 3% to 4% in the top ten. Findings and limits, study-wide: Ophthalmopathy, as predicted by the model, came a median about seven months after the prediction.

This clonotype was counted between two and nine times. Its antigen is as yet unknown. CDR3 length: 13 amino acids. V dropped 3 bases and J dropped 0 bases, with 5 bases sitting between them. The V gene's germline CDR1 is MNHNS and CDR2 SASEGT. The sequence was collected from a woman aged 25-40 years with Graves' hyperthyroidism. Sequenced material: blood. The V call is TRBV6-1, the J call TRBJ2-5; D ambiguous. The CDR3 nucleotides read TGTGCCAGCAGTGATGATTACCAAGAGACCCAGTACTTC. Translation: CASSDDYQETQYF.